Following are 5 T cell receptor beta chains from one sample sequenced in a study of shared clonotypes between healthy human individuals. Repertoires were generated with immunoSEQ multiplex PCR, while TCRdb's copy carries only in-frame clones and drops some. The sample consists of more than 2 million clones, 85% to 95% of them appearing once. The sequenced sample was naive CD4+ T cells sorted from blood. The subset denotes: CD45RA+ positively selected. All receptors come from a man aged 18-30 years in good health.

Worth noting for this clone: Other DNA sequences from this sample encode an identical CDR3 as well. This chain uses TRBV4-1 with TRBJ2-5; 8 positions agree with TRBD2. The CDR3 is made up of 17 amino acids. Trimming removed 0 bases from V and 2 bases from J; junction bases left unmatched: 8. Germline V gene lookup returns CDR1 MGHRA and CDR2 YSYEKL. The CDR3 is CASSQDKVAGGQETQYF. For the CDR3, the DNA is TGCGCCAGCAGCCAAGATAAGGTGGCGGGGGGACAAGAGACCCAGTACTTC.

V usage is TRBV30 and J usage is TRBJ1-1; possible D gene TRBD1, 5 bases. Germline V gene data show CDR1 as GTSNPN and CDR2 as SVGIG (reference sequence). V lost 1 base to trimming and J lost 3 bases, with 9 bases between them. The CDR3 sequence is 13 residues long. In DNA, the CDR3 is TGTGCCTGGAGTGGGGACCTATACACTGAAGCTTTCTTT. This codes for CAWSGDLYTEAFF.

The chain couples TRBV4-3 to TRBJ2-7; D gene ambiguous. Deletions cut 1 base from V and 3 bases from J, with 16 bases between. The CDR3 loop spans 16 amino acids. Germline CDR1 is LGHNA and CDR2 is YSLEER. The DNA of the CDR3 is TGCGCCAGCAGCCAAGCGTACACGAGCGCTGACTACGAGCAGTACTTC. Translated: CASSQAYTSADYEQYF.

The chain couples TRBV28 to TRBJ1-2, with 7 bases fitting TRBD1. Germline CDR1 is MDHEN and CDR2 is SYDVKM. The CDR3 covers 15 residues. Trimming at V came to 3 bases and at J to 1 base, leaving 5 bases not matched to a gene. Written as DNA, the CDR3 is TGTGCCAGCAGTTTGCCCGGGACAGATAACTATGGCTACACCTTC. Its translation is CASSLPGTDNYGYTF.

The chain combines TRBV10-3 with TRBJ1-3; 9 positions agree with TRBD1. With V trimmed by 3 bases and J by 4 bases, 7 bases remained unmatched. The CDR3 spans 16 residues. CDR1 and CDR2 (germline): ENHRY, SYGVKD. This CDR3 is CAISDPTGGVGNTIYF. In DNA form, the CDR3 reads TGTGCCATCAGTGACCCTACAGGGGGCGTCGGAAACACCATATATTTT.